This T cell receptor (beta chain) was retrieved from a study of vaccination and CD4 T cells after COVID-19. Findings and limits, study-wide: Counts of SARS-CoV-2-reactive clonotypes had a median that went from about 20 to 38, a nonsignificant change. Within the convalescent patients, a median about 90% of the SARS-CoV-2-reactive clones were ones that appeared only post-vaccination.

Treatment specified: roughly 10-day PBMC culture with coronavirus spike peptide pools or control peptides (ViraFEST assay). V lost 3 bases and J 6 bases, leaving 9 bases between the germline ends. The CDR3 covers 12 residues. Germline CDR1 is LNHDA and CDR2 is SQIVND (reference sequence). Points on this clonotype: What it binds is unknown.

Oncomine TCR Beta short-read sequencing was applied to DNA from cultured CD4+ T cells. TCRdb ran MiXCR on the PCR reads and lists one entry per CDR3 protein. The sample carries about 14,000 distinct CDR3 sequences, around 53% recorded once. The gene calls are TRBV19 and TRBJ2-7; D gene ambiguous. The sequence was collected from a human donor who had recovered from COVID-19. The sample was CD4+ T cells from blood, cultured in vitro. CDR3 loop: CASSMGLAEQYF. DNA for the CDR3: TGTGCCAGTAGTATGGGCCTCGCCGAGCAGTACTTC.